Listed here are 20 T cell receptor beta chains from one sample, sequenced in a study of T cell responses to AZD1222 COVID-19 vaccine (TCRdb year 2021). The library was produced with the immunoSEQ multiplex PCR assay. As stored in TCRdb, this immuneACCESS dataset retains in-frame rearrangements with V and J assigned. A fraction of the clones does not appear; measured against another copy, unresolved V genes explain less than half of the discrepancy, and the remainder lacks a known reason. In this sample the table shows some 150,000 clones, approximately 90% of which occur a single time. Jointly, the top ten make up 4.4% of the sample. The time point label for this specimen denotes: baseline before first vaccination. Explained via the paper, the treatment or condition label denotes: meningococcal conjugate vaccine given as trial control. The sample in question was peripheral blood, obtained on day 0 of MenACWY control vaccination. These receptors all come from an adult in good health.

This chain links TRBV7-2 with TRBJ1-2; no clear D gene. Trimming shortened V by 2 bases and J by 4 bases, and 11 bases separated the two germline ends. This CDR3 has 14 residues. Germline V gene lookup returns CDR1 SGHTA and CDR2 FQGNSA. CDR3 loop: CASSLSRSAYGYTF. The CDR3 DNA reads TGTGCCAGCAGCTTAAGCAGGTCAGCCTATGGCTACACCTTC.

The chain has TRBV6-5 and TRBJ1-5; D uncertain. The CDR3 is 13 residues long. Germline CDR1 is MNHEY and CDR2 is SVGAGI. Trimming stripped 5 bases from V and 3 bases from J, with 8 bases between. As DNA, the CDR3 is TGTGCCAGCAGTCGGGATTTCAATCAGCCCCAGCATTTT. Protein sequence: CASSRDFNQPQHF.

The rearrangement uses TRBV7-8 and TRBJ2-1, with TRBD2 matching over 12 bases. V lost 5 bases, J lost 7 bases, and 9 bases stayed unmatched. There are 16 residues in the CDR3. Germline CDR1 is SGHVS and CDR2 is FQNEAQ. In DNA form, the CDR3 reads TGTGCCAGCAGCCCAGAGACTAGCGGGAGCACTAATGAGCAGTTCTTC. Its translation is CASSPETSGSTNEQFF.

This sequence joins TRBV6-2 or TRBV6-3 and TRBJ1-4; TRBD1 is a possible D gene (5 bases). V lost 0 bases and J lost 5, with 13 bases in between. CDR3 length equals 16 residues. Germline loops: CDR1 MNHEY, CDR2 SVGEGT. CDR3 protein: CASSYSEVNRNEKLFF. As DNA, the CDR3 is TGTGCCAGCAGTTACTCGGAGGTTAACAGGAATGAAAAACTGTTTTTT.

The chain carries TRBV4-2 and TRBJ1-2; D unresolved. V lost 1 base and J lost 4, with 4 bases in between. In germline, CDR1 is LGHNA, CDR2 YNFKEQ. The CDR3 totals 12 residues. CDR3 in DNA: TGTGCCAGCAGCCAAGCCCTCTATGGCTACACCTTC. Amino acids: CASSQALYGYTF.

This chain joins TRBV28 and TRBJ1-5; 7 bases line up with TRBD1. Germline-derived CDR1 and CDR2 are MDHEN and SYDVKM. Trimming cost V 2 bases and J 9 bases; bases outside gene matches: 7. The CDR3 loop spans 14 amino acids. The CDR3 DNA reads as TGTGCCAGCAGTTTAGGGCAGGGGGGGCTGCCCCAGCATTTT. This gives the protein CASSLGQGGLPQHF.

The chain uses TRBV11-3 and TRBJ2-5; maybe TRBD2 (6 bases). CDR3 length equals 12 residues. Germline CDR1 is SGHNT and CDR2 is YENEEA. V was pared by 11 bases and J by 5 bases, with 15 bases between. Here the CDR3 reads CASSGVGETQYF. DNA of the CDR3: TGTGCCTCGTCGGGGGTCGGGGAGACCCAGTACTTC.

V and J are TRBV7-6 and TRBJ1-5, with no clear D. V dropped 1 base and J dropped 6 bases, with 4 bases sitting between them. The CDR3 contains 12 residues. The germline V gene encodes CDR1 SGHVS and CDR2 FNYEAQ. The CDR3 loop is CASSLEGQPQHF. CDR3 nucleotide sequence: TGTGCCAGCAGCTTAGAGGGTCAGCCCCAGCATTTT.

V gene TRBV5-1 combines with J gene TRBJ2-3, with 8 nucleotides matching TRBD1. Germline assignment: CDR1 SGHRS and CDR2 YFSETQ. V trimming: 4 bases; J trimming: 2 bases; junction bases outside the gene matches: 9. This CDR3 has 16 amino acids. The CDR3 region has the DNA TGCGCCAGCAGCCGTGAGACGACAGGGGCCACAGATACGCAGTATTTT. This codes for CASSRETTGATDTQYF.

About this clone itself: This sample includes further DNA sequences coding for the same CDR3. The V and J genes are TRBV5-1 and TRBJ1-1, with D uncertain. The CDR3 is made up of 14 amino acids. Trimming took off 2 bases at V and 1 base at J, with 9 bases between the two ends. Germline-derived CDR1 and CDR2 are SGHRS and YFSETQ. CDR3 region: CASSLGPGNTEAFF. The CDR3 region has the DNA TGCGCCAGCAGCTTAGGACCGGGGAACACTGAAGCTTTCTTT.

The chain uses TRBV27 and TRBJ1-6; 8 positions agree with TRBD1. CDR3 length equals 15 residues. V lost 5 bases, J lost 5 bases, and 5 bases stayed unmatched. CDR1 MNHEY and CDR2 SMNVEV come from the germline V gene (reference sequence). The CDR3 loop reads CASSDGQGDNSPLHF. The DNA for the CDR3 is TGTGCCAGCAGTGACGGACAGGGCGATAATTCACCCCTCCACTTT.

The sample holds one count of this clone. The chain joins TRBV11-3 to TRBJ2-6, with D possibly being TRBD1 (5 bases). Trimming removed 8 bases from V and 2 bases from J, with 16 bases in between. CDR1 is SGHNT and CDR2 is YENEEA in the germline V gene. This CDR3 has 16 residues. The CDR3 loop reads CASSRAWGTGANVLTF. The CDR3 DNA follows: TGTGCCAGCTCACGGGCCTGGGGCACTGGGGCCAACGTCCTGACTTTC.

The rearrangement uses TRBV7-2 and TRBJ1-3, with a weak D call TRBD1 (5 bases). Germline V gene sequence: CDR1 SGHTA, CDR2 FQGNSA. Trimming took 9 bases from V and 2 from J, leaving 11 bases between them. This CDR3 is 13 amino acids long. The CDR3 DNA sequence: TGTGCCAGTAACAGGCTCACTGGAAACACCATATATTTT. It is translated as CASNRLTGNTIYF.

The rearrangement links TRBV9 to TRBJ1-1; D is undetermined. Trimming shortened V by 0 bases and J by 6 bases, and 15 bases separated the two germline ends. Per germline, CDR1 SGDLS and CDR2 YYNGEE. The CDR3 is 15 residues long. Here the CDR3 reads CASSVDPAPKAEAFF. DNA of the CDR3: TGTGCCAGCAGCGTAGACCCGGCCCCTAAGGCTGAAGCTTTCTTT.

In its sample, this clone was seen once. The V and J genes are TRBV4-2 and TRBJ1-4; D remains ambiguous. The V gene's germline CDR1 is LGHNA and CDR2 YNFKEQ. This CDR3 contains 20 residues. Trimming stripped 0 bases from V and 4 bases from J, with 24 bases between. The DNA for the CDR3 is TGTGCCAGCAGCCAAGAGGAGCCCGGTCTGCGCTCTTTTCTTAATGAAAAACTGTTTTTT. As protein: CASSQEEPGLRSFLNEKLFF.

This sequence joins TRBV6-2 or TRBV6-3 and TRBJ2-5; 11 bases line up with TRBD1. The CDR3 is 14 amino acids. Germline V gene sequence: CDR1 MNHEY, CDR2 SVGEGT. J gave up 5 bases and V 4 bases, and 3 bases lay outside the gene matches. CDR3 region: CASSLDRGLETQYF. CDR3 coding DNA: TGTGCCAGCAGTTTGGACAGGGGGCTCGAGACCCAGTACTTC.

The chain recombines TRBV18 with TRBJ2-1, with a tentative D call TRBD2 (6 bases). The germline V gene has CDR1 KGHSH and CDR2 LQKENI. V lost 3 bases and J 0 bases, leaving 15 bases between the germline ends. The CDR3 extends over 17 amino acids. The CDR3 reads CASSPFERRASYNEQFF. The CDR3 region has the DNA TGTGCCAGCTCACCCTTCGAACGGAGGGCCTCCTACAATGAGCAGTTCTTC.

The chain employs TRBV30 and TRBJ2-7; D may be TRBD1 or TRBD2 (5 bases each). Germline V gene sequence: CDR1 GTSNPN, CDR2 SVGIG (reference sequence). The V end lost 5 bases, the J end lost 6 bases, and 17 bases lay between the germline ends. This CDR3 region has 13 residues. The DNA of the CDR3 is TGTGCCTGGGTGCCGGGACCCGTGGGCGAGCAGTACTTC. The encoded protein is CAWVPGPVGEQYF.

V is TRBV19 and J is TRBJ1-1; D not certain. The length of the CDR3 is 18 residues. From germline, CDR1 is LNHDA and CDR2 SQIVND (reference sequence). V was trimmed by 3 bases and J by 1 base, leaving 21 bases between them. The CDR3 spells CASSIRSVAVFANTEAFF. CDR3 nucleotide sequence: TGTGCCAGTAGTATCCGATCAGTTGCGGTCTTTGCGAACACTGAAGCTTTCTTT.

The chain combines TRBV15 with TRBJ2-4; 9 bases fit TRBD2. Unmatched junction bases numbered 7, after V lost 5 bases and J lost 8 bases. CDR1 and CDR2 (germline): LNHNV, YYDKDF (reference sequence). The CDR3 covers 14 residues. In nucleotides, the CDR3 is TGTGCCACCAGCGGCGGGAGGGCGACAGACATTCAGTACTTC. Encoded protein: CATSGGRATDIQYF.